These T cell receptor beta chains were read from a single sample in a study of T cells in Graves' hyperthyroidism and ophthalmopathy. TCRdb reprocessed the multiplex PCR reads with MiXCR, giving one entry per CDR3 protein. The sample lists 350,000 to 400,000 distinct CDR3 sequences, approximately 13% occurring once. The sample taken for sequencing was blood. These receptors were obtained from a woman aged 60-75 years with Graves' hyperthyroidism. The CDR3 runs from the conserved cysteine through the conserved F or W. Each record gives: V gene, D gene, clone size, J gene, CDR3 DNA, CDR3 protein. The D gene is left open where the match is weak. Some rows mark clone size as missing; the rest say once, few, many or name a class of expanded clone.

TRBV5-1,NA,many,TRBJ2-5,TGCGCCAGCAGAAAAAGACTAGAAGGAGAGACCCAGTACTTC,CASRKRLEGETQYF
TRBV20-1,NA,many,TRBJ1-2,TGCAGTGCTAGTGACCGGGCCTATGGCTACACCTTC,CSASDRAYGYTF
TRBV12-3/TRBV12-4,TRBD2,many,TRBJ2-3,TGTGCCAGCAGCCCATCTCCGGGACTAGCGAGTAAGGCGGATACGCAGTATTTT,CASSPSPGLASKADTQYF
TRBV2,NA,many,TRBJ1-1,TGTGCCAACTTACAGAACACTGAAGCTTTCTTT,CANLQNTEAFF
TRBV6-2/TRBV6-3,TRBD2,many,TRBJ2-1,TGTGCCACCGAGACTAGCGGGGGATACAATGAGCAGTTCTTC,CATETSGGYNEQFF
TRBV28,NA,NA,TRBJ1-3,TGTGCCAGCAGTTTATGGGGACCTGCTCTGGGTAGTAGAAACACCATATATTTT,CASSLWGPALGSRNTIYF
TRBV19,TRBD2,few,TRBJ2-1,TGTGCCAGTAGTTCTTCGGGACTAGCGGGAATAGAGCAGTTCTTC,CASSSSGLAGIEQFF
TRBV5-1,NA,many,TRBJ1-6,TGCGCCAGCAGGGACTTTAATTCACCCCTCCACTTT,CASRDFNSPLHF
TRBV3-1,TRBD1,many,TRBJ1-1,TGTGCCAGCAGGGGTACAGGGGAAACTGAAGCTTTCTTT,CASRGTGETEAFF
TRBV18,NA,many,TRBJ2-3,TGTGCCAGCTCAAGGATGGCAGGTAGCACAGATACGCAGTATTTT,CASSRMAGSTDTQYF
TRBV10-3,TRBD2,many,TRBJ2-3,TGTGCCATCAGCGATGCCGGGACTAGCGCCACAGATACGCAGTATTTT,CAISDAGTSATDTQYF
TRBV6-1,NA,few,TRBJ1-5,TGTGCCAGCAGTGAAGGTGTAGGGGGTCTTCAGCCCCAGCATTTT,CASSEGVGGLQPQHF
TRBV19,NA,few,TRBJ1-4,TGTGCCAGTAGTATTATAAGGGAACCTGGCCCTAGGGAAAAACTGTTTTTT,CASSIIREPGPREKLFF
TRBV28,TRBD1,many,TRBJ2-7,TGTGCCAGCAGTTTATCCGGGACAGGAACTTACGAGCAGTACTTC,CASSLSGTGTYEQYF
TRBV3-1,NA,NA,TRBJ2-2,TGTGCCAGCAGCCTCCGGGGGAGACCCACCGGGGAGCTGTTTTTT,CASSLRGRPTGELFF
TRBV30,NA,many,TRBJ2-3,TGTGCCTGGAGTGTGCCTACAGATACGCAGTATTTT,CAWSVPTDTQYF